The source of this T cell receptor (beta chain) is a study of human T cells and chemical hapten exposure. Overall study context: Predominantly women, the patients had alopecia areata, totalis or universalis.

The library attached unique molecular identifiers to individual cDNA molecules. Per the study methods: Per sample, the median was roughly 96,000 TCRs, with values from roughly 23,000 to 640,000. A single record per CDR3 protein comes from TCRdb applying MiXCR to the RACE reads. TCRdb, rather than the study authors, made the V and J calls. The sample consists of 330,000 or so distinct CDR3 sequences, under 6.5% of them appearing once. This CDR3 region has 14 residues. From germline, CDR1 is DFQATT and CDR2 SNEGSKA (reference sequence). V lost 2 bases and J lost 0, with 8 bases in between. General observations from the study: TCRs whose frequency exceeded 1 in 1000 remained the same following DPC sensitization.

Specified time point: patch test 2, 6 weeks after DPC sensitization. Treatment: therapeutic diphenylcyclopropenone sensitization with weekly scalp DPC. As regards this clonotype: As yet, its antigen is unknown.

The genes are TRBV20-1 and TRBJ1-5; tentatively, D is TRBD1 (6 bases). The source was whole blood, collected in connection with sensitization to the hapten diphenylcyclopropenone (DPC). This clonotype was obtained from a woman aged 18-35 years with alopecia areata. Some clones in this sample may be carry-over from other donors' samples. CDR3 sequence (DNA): TGCAGTGCTAGAAGGACAGTTAGCAATCAGCCCCAGCATTTT. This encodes CSARRTVSNQPQHF.